This T cell receptor beta chain appears in the sequencing data of a study of graft-versus-host responses after intestinal transplantation. Study details: Among the recipients, all got anti-thymocyte globulin induction and then tacrolimus and steroids for 3 to 4 years. Notes on the study in general: Early declines in HvG clones that occurred post-transplant were associated with peak circulating GvH clone levels. Detection of GvH clones occurred in recipient marrow, and some had their first appearance in ileum or blood.

The CDR3 length is 14 residues. The V end was cut by 0 bases, the J end by 2 bases, with 8 bases between. Germline V gene sequence: CDR1 SGDLS, CDR2 YYNGEE. Worth noting for this clone: Its target is not known.

Profiled with immunoSEQ multiplex PCR; TCRdb holds only in-frame clones, not every one. The sample yields 40,000 to 45,000 clones, around 90% seen once. This TCR came from a human patient who received an intestinal transplant, so some T cells may come from the graft donor. The V call is TRBV9, the J call TRBJ2-5; maybe TRBD1 (6 bases). This specimen consisted of PBMCs, obtained around 320 days after intestinal transplant. As DNA, the CDR3 is TGTGCCAGCAGCGTAGACACAGGGCAAGAGACCCAGTACTTC. Its translation is CASSVDTGQETQYF.